The next 18 T cell receptor beta chains were all read from a single sample in a study of identical twins. TCRdb itself ran the 5' RACE reads through MiXCR, one entry per CDR3 protein. The data show about 490,000 distinct CDR3 sequences, with 15% seen just once and 0.35% to 0.45% held by the top ten. This same sample was also taken into another study, of yellow fever vaccine responses in identical twins.

The sample comprised CD4+ T cells sorted from blood. These receptors originate from a woman between 18 and 29 years old in good health.

The chain is built from TRBV12-3 or TRBV12-4 and TRBJ1-5; weak D call: TRBD1 (5 bases). This CDR3 spans 16 amino acids. V gave up 1 base and J gave up 2 bases, with 12 bases separating them. CDR3 DNA sequence: TGTGCCAGCAGTTTAGTACAGTCGGGGGGCAATCAGCCCCAGCATTTT. This encodes CASSLVQSGGNQPQHF.

V gene TRBV10-3 combines with J gene TRBJ2-1; TRBD1 matches at 10 bases. The CDR3 totals 16 residues. The trim removed 5 bases at V and 9 bases at J, leaving 13 bases unmatched. The germline CDR1 and CDR2 sequences are ENHRY and SYGVKD. CDR3 sequence reads: CAISIGTGVQYGEQFF. The CDR3 coding sequence is TGTGCCATCAGTATCGGGACAGGGGTTCAATATGGTGAGCAGTTCTTC.

V and J are TRBV6-1 and TRBJ2-7; TRBD2 matches 12 bases. Germline CDR1 is MNHNS and CDR2 is SASEGT. This CDR3 contains 14 residues. The V gene end was trimmed by 6 bases and the J gene end by 6 bases; junction bases not matched to a gene: 6. The CDR3 region has the DNA TGTGCCAGCAGGGCTAGCGGGAGGGCCTTCGAGCAGTACTTC. Its translation is CASRASGRAFEQYF.

The J gene is TRBJ2-1, the V gene TRBV29-1; D gene unclear. In germline, CDR1 is SQVTM, CDR2 ANQGSEA. V shed 3 bases and J shed 5 bases, with 11 bases lying between them. The CDR3 consists of 13 residues. The DNA of the CDR3 is TGCAGCGTTGATCGAGCCGAGGACAATGAGCAGTTCTTC. The encoded protein is CSVDRAEDNEQFF.

This clonotype has a handful of counts. The genes are TRBV12-3 or TRBV12-4 and TRBJ1-6; 9 positions agree with TRBD1. The CDR3 sequence is 14 residues long. J gave up 6 bases and V 8 bases, and 5 bases lay outside the gene matches. CDR3 sequence (DNA): TGTGCCAGCCGGAACAGGGGGCGTAATTCACCCCTCCACTTT. Protein: CASRNRGRNSPLHF.

This clonotype was counted between two and nine times. The chain's CDR3 is CASSSHPDTQYF. CDR3 coding DNA: TGTGCCAGCAGCTCACACCCAGATACGCAGTATTTT. The rearrangement joins TRBV7-9 to TRBJ2-3; D not certain. Germline V lookup: CDR1 SEHNR, CDR2 FQNEAQ (reference sequence). This CDR3 spans 12 amino acids. Trimming stripped 4 bases from V and 4 bases from J, with 6 bases between.

The chain employs TRBV12-3 or TRBV12-4 and TRBJ2-3; D perhaps matches TRBD1 (6 bases). V was trimmed by 6 bases and J by 2 bases, leaving 12 bases between them. The CDR3 length is 14 residues. DNA of the CDR3: TGTGCCAGCAGCAAAACAGGGTTCACAGATACGCAGTATTTT. Residues: CASSKTGFTDTQYF.

This clonotype was counted between two and nine times. V gene TRBV10-3 combines with J gene TRBJ2-1; the D is unclear. Germline V gives CDR1 ENHRY, CDR2 SYGVKD. The CDR3 is 15 residues long. V lost 2 bases and J lost 0, with 8 bases in between. CDR3 sequence (DNA): TGTGCCATCAGTGAGGTTAGTAGCTCCTACAATGAGCAGTTCTTC. Its protein is CAISEVSSSYNEQFF.

The chain couples TRBV29-1 to TRBJ1-4; 8 bases match TRBD1. V shed 4 bases and J 13 bases; nucleotides not matched to a gene: 8. The CDR3 is 12 residues long. Germline CDR1 is SQVTM and CDR2 is ANQGSEA. CDR3 in DNA: TGCAGCGTTGGTGACTTTGGACAGGGACTGTTTTTT. The encoded protein is CSVGDFGQGLFF.

The sample holds a few counts of this clonotype. This sequence joins TRBV12-3 or TRBV12-4 and TRBJ1-4; TRBD1 might be the D (5 bases). The ends were cut back, 3 bases at V and 8 bases at J, with 13 bases in the middle. CDR3 size: 14 residues. The CDR3 loop is CASSLRERDEKLFF. The CDR3 nucleotides are TGTGCCAGCAGTTTGAGGGAGAGGGACGAAAAACTGTTTTTT.

This clonotype appeared a few times. The gene calls are TRBV9 and TRBJ2-1; D is unresolved. CDR1 and CDR2 (germline): SGDLS, YYNGEE. Between the trimmed V and J ends, which lost 6 bases and 5 bases, there was a span of 12 bases. The CDR3 extends over 13 amino acids. CDR3 region: CASKGPPDNEQFF. CDR3 bases: TGTGCCAGCAAAGGTCCCCCGGACAATGAGCAGTTCTTC.

This clonotype was counted only a few times. One end of the junction does not line up with germline, which may come from a read error. V is TRBV20-1 and J is TRBJ2-5; possible D gene TRBD2, 7 bases. The CDR3 is 16 amino acids. The germline CDR1 and CDR2 sequences are DFQATT and SNEGSKA (reference sequence). CDR3 residues: CSARGVWRGPQETQYF. As DNA, the CDR3 is TGCAGTGCTAGAGGGGTTTGGCGGGGGCCCCAAGAGACCCAGTATTTC.

This clonotype has more than one count but fewer than ten. The chain couples TRBV21-1 to TRBJ2-1; the tabulated D call, TRBD1, remains unverified against the DNA. TRBV21-1 is a known pseudogene. The CDR3 consists of 15 residues. This CDR3 reads CASSKQGAAYNEQFF. The CDR3 nucleotides are TGTGCCAGCAGCAAGCAGGGGGCCGCCTACAATGAGCAGTTCTTC.

The table lists this clonotype with a few counts. This chain joins TRBV10-3 and TRBJ2-7; D uncertain. Germline-derived CDR1 and CDR2 are ENHRY and SYGVKD. The V end was cut by 0 bases, the J end by 2 bases, with 8 bases between. This CDR3 is 14 amino acids long. DNA for the CDR3: TGTGCCATCAGTGAGTCCGGCAGTCCCTACGAGCAGTACTTC. Translation: CAISESGSPYEQYF.

This clonotype appeared a few times. V and J are TRBV10-2 and TRBJ2-2; no definite D call. The V end was cut by 7 bases, the J end by 3 bases, with 18 bases between. Germline CDR1 and CDR2: WSHSY and SAAADI. The CDR3 contains 16 residues. The DNA for the CDR3 is TGCGCCAGCACCTCCCCGTGGGAACGGGACACCGGGGAGCTGTTTTTT. It codes for CASTSPWERDTGELFF.

The CDR3 is CATSRDRGTDLYGYTF. The CDR3 nucleotides read TGTGCCACCAGCAGAGATCGGGGGACAGACCTCTATGGCTACACCTTC. V gene TRBV15 combines with J gene TRBJ1-2, with TRBD1 identical over 7 bases. Per the germline V gene, CDR1 is LNHNV and CDR2 is YYDKDF (reference sequence). After removal of 0 bases from V and 4 bases from J, the junction contained 8 bases not matched to a gene. The CDR3 consists of 16 residues.

The gene calls are TRBV5-1 and TRBJ2-7; D gene uncertain. This CDR3 region has 14 residues. The V gene lost 4 bases and the J gene lost 3 bases, with 14 bases spanning the gap. Germline loops: CDR1 SGHRS, CDR2 YFSETQ. CDR3 coding DNA: TGCGCCAGCAGCCCTACGGGCTACCACTACGAGCAGTACTTC. It yields the protein CASSPTGYHYEQYF.

This clonotype was counted ten times or more. This rearrangement joins TRBV18 to TRBJ2-1; D uncertain. The V gene lost 3 bases and the J gene lost 5 bases, with 8 bases spanning the gap. The CDR3 is 13 amino acids. CDR1 KGHSH and CDR2 LQKENI come from the germline V gene. CDR3 in DNA: TGTGCCAGCTCACCCGGACGGAACAATGAGCAGTTCTTC. It yields the protein CASSPGRNNEQFF.